These T cell receptor beta chains were read from a single sample in a study of T cell changes during pregnancy in multiple sclerosis. Only in-frame clones appear in the TCRdb table, and some are missing; sequencing was by immunoSEQ multiplex PCR. The sample shows about 60,000 clones, approximately 94% of them seen only once. Sequences were derived from CD8+ T cells from peripheral blood mononuclear cells, sampled in the second trimester of pregnancy. The receptors come from a female donor with multiple sclerosis, enrolled in a pregnancy study. The CDR3 runs from the conserved cysteine through the conserved F or W. A D gene is named only where the DNA matches it firmly. The listing skips clone size in some rows; elsewhere it reads once, few, many or a size class.

TRBV2	.	TRBJ2-2	TRBD1	CASSDRQGKTGELFF	TGTGCCAGCAGTGACAGACAGGGGAAGACCGGGGAGCTGTTTTTT
TRBV12-2	.	TRBJ2-1	.	CASRLAIPIPGQFF	TGTGCAAGTCGCTTAGCGATTCCCATACCGGGGCAGTTCTTC
TRBV27	.	TRBJ2-7	.	CASSMGSSYEQYF	TGTGCCAGCAGTATGGGCAGCTCCTACGAGCAGTACTTC
TRBV6-5	.	TRBJ1-2	.	CASSWKGGKEGYTF	TGTGCCAGCAGTTGGAAAGGGGGAAAAGAGGGCTACACCTTC
TRBV28	once	TRBJ1-1	TRBD1	CASSLGQGEAFF	TGTGCCAGCAGCCTGGGACAGGGGGAGGCTTTCTTT
TRBV7-9	.	TRBJ1-1	.	CASSLGAREAFF	TGTGCCAGCAGCTTAGGGGCCCGAGAAGCTTTCTTT
TRBV7-6	.	TRBJ1-1	.	CASSSRENTEAFF	TGTGCCAGCAGCTCCCGGGAGAACACTGAAGCTTTCTTT
TRBV15	.	TRBJ2-5	TRBD1	CATSRTGGWETQYF	TGTGCCACCAGTCGGACAGGGGGGTGGGAGACCCAGTACTTC
TRBV7-9	.	TRBJ2-1	TRBD2	CASSPVLAGEVEQFF	TGTGCCAGCAGCCCTGTCTTAGCGGGAGAGGTTGAGCAGTTCTTC
TRBV19	.	TRBJ2-1	TRBD2	CASSIDLLAGEVHEQFF	TGTGCCAGTAGTATAGATCTACTAGCGGGAGAAGTCCATGAGCAGTTCTTC
TRBV30	.	TRBJ1-1	TRBD1	CAWSTGVNTEAFF	TGTGCCTGGTCGACAGGGGTTAACACTGAAGCTTTCTTT
TRBV7-8	.	TRBJ2-3	TRBD2	CASSLATSGRMSDTQYF	TGTGCCAGCAGCTTAGCGACTAGCGGGAGAATGTCAGATACGCAGTATTTT
TRBV7-9	once	TRBJ2-4	.	CASSPPDSHIQYF	TGTGCCAGCAGCCCACCGGACAGTCACATTCAGTACTTC
TRBV25-1	.	TRBJ1-2	.	CASSESLNYGYTF	TGTGCCAGCAGTGAATCTCTAAACTATGGCTACACCTTC
TRBV7-2	.	TRBJ2-1	.	CASRYTLNEQFF	TGTGCCAGCAGGTACACCCTTAATGAGCAGTTCTTC
TRBV7-9	.	TRBJ1-2	.	CASSRAGAEQGYGYTF	TGTGCCAGCAGCAGGGCGGGGGCAGAACAAGGGTATGGCTACACCTTC
TRBV4-2	.	TRBJ2-7	TRBD2	CASSQAPTSGSTYEQYF	TGTGCCAGCAGCCAAGCCCCCACTAGCGGGAGTACCTACGAGCAGTACTTC
TRBV7-9	.	TRBJ1-1	TRBD1	CASTRDRGAFF	TGTGCCAGCACCAGGGACAGGGGGGCTTTCTTT
TRBV9	many	TRBJ2-2	.	CASRGQPTTGELFF	TGTGCCAGCAGGGGACAACCGACGACCGGGGAGCTGTTTTTT
TRBV27	once	TRBJ2-7	.	CASSFSGGNVYEQYF	TGTGCCAGCAGTTTTTCTGGCGGGAACGTTTACGAGCAGTACTTC
TRBV27	.	TRBJ2-7	TRBD2	CASSWTSGGYEQYF	TGTGCCAGCAGTTGGACTAGCGGGGGGTACGAGCAGTACTTC
TRBV9	.	TRBJ2-7	.	CASSPGGGISYEQYF	TGTGCCAGCAGCCCGGGGGGCGGGATCAGCTACGAGCAGTACTTC
TRBV4-1	.	TRBJ2-7	TRBD2	CASSQDSRSGGYEQYF	TGCGCCAGCAGCCAAGATTCCCGGTCGGGGGGGTACGAGCAGTACTTC
TRBV27	.	TRBJ2-5	TRBD2	CASSLLAGYQETQYF	TGTGCCAGCAGTCTCCTAGCGGGTTACCAAGAGACCCAGTACTTC
TRBV10-3	.	TRBJ2-6	.	CAISEDTNVLTF	TGTGCCATCAGTGAGGACACCAACGTCCTGACTTTC
TRBV4-3	few	TRBJ1-1	TRBD1	CASSQRTGYTEAFF	TGCGCCAGCAGCCAGAGGACAGGGTACACTGAAGCTTTCTTT
TRBV21-1	.	TRBJ1-1	.	CASSIDRANTEAFF	TGTGCCAGCAGCATTGACAGGGCGAACACTGAAGCTTTCTTT
TRBV7-9	.	TRBJ1-2	TRBD1	CASSPGQGARYGYTF	TGTGCCAGCAGCCCCGGACAGGGGGCGAGATATGGCTACACCTTC
TRBV11-2	.	TRBJ2-3	.	CASSYFTASTDTQYF	TGTGCCAGCAGCTATTTCACTGCTAGCACAGATACGCAGTATTTT
TRBV9	once	TRBJ1-3	.	CASSVGGGPGNTIYF	TGTGCCAGCAGCGTAGGAGGGGGACCTGGAAACACCATATATTTT
TRBV6-6	.	TRBJ1-2	.	CASSPGGLYTF	TGTGCCAGCAGTCCGGGGGGATTATACACCTTC
TRBV10-2	.	TRBJ1-2	.	CASSEGGGNYGYTF	TGCGCCAGCAGTGAGGGGGGCGGAAACTATGGCTACACCTTC
TRBV29-1	.	TRBJ2-3	TRBD2	CSVEPPAGTTPADTQYF	TGCAGCGTTGAACCCCCAGCAGGGACTACCCCCGCAGATACGCAGTATTTT
TRBV19	.	TRBJ1-1	TRBD1	CASSPGTGLMNTEAFF	TGTGCCAGTAGTCCCGGGACAGGGCTTATGAACACTGAAGCTTTCTTT
TRBV6-5	.	TRBJ2-7	TRBD2	CASSYASGTSYEQYF	TGTGCCAGCAGTTATGCTAGCGGTACCTCCTACGAGCAGTACTTC
TRBV28	.	TRBJ1-2	TRBD1	CASSPTPRRQDRYSSYGYTF	TGTGCCAGCAGCCCTACCCCCCGACGACAGGACAGGTACTCCTCTTATGGCTACACCTTC
TRBV27	.	TRBJ2-7	TRBD2	CASSSGLASYEQYF	TGTGCCAGCAGCTCGGGACTAGCCTCCTACGAGCAGTACTTC
TRBV5-4	.	TRBJ1-2	.	CASSSGVGYTF	TGTGCCAGCAGCTCAGGGGTTGGCTACACCTTC
TRBV27	.	TRBJ2-5	TRBD2	CASSLLAGVETQYF	TGTGCCAGCAGTTTATTAGCGGGGGTGGAGACCCAGTACTTC
TRBV27	.	TRBJ2-7	.	CASSPHYDEQYF	TGTGCCAGCAGTCCCCACTACGACGAGCAGTACTTC
TRBV11-2	.	TRBJ2-7	TRBD2	CASSLWGGTNEQYF	TGTGCCAGCAGCCTCTGGGGAGGGACGAACGAGCAGTACTTC
TRBV2	.	TRBJ2-3	TRBD1	CASSEFGTAFTDTQYF	TGTGCCAGCAGTGAGTTCGGGACAGCCTTCACAGATACGCAGTATTTT
TRBV14	.	TRBJ2-5	.	CASSQNRGGQETQYF	TGTGCCAGCAGTCAAAACCGGGGAGGCCAAGAGACCCAGTACTTC
TRBV27	.	TRBJ2-3	.	CASSFAGATDTQYF	TGTGCCAGCAGTTTTGCGGGGGCCACAGATACGCAGTATTTT
TRBV10-1	few	TRBJ1-1	.	CATQKGSNTEAFF	TGCGCCACACAAAAGGGGTCGAATACTGAAGCTTTCTTT
TRBV30	.	TRBJ2-5	TRBD2	CAWSANLGLEDETQYF	TGTGCCTGGAGTGCTAATCTGGGACTAGAAGACGAGACCCAGTACTTC